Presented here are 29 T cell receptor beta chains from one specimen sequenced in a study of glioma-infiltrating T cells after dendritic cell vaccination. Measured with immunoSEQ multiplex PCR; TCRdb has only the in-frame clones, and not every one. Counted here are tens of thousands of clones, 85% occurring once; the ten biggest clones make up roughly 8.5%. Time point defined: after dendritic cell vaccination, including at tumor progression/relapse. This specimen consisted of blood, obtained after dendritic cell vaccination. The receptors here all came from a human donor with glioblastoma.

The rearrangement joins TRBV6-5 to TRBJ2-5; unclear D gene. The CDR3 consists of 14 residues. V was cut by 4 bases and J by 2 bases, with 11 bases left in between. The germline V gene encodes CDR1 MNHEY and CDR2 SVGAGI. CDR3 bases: TGTGCCAGCAGTTCGACTTGGCAACAAGAGACCCAGTACTTC. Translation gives CASSSTWQQETQYF.

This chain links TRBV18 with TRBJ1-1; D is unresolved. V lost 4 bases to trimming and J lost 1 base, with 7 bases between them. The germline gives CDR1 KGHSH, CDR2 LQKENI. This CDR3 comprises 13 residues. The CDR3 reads CASSQHSNTEAFF. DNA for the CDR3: TGTGCCAGCTCACAGCACTCGAACACTGAAGCTTTCTTT.

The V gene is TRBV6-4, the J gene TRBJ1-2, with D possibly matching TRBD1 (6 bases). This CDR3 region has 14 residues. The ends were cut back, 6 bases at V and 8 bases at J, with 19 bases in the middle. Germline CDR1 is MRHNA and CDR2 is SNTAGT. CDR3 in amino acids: CASSPGHGESGYTF. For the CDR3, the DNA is TGTGCCAGCAGCCCGGGACACGGAGAGTCCGGCTACACCTTC.

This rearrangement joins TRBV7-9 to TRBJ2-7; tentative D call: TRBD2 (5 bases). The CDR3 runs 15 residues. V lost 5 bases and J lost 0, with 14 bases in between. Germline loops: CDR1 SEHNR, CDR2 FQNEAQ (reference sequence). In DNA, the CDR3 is TGTGCCAGCAGCCGGGATGGGCTAGGCTCCTACGAGCAGTACTTC. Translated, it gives CASSRDGLGSYEQYF.

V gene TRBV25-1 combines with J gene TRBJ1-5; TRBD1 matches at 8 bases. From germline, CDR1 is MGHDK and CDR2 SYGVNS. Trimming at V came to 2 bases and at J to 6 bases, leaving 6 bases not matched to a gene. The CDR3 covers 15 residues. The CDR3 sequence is CASSEGAGGGQPQHF. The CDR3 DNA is TGTGCCAGCAGTGAAGGGGCAGGGGGCGGTCAGCCCCAGCATTTT. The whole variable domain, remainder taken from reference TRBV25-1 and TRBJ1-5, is EADIYQTPRYLVIGTGKKITLECSQTMGHDKMYWYQQDPGMELHLIHYSYGVNSTEKGDLSSESTVSRIRTEHFPLTLESARPSHTSQYLCASSEGAGGGQPQHFGDGTRLSIL.

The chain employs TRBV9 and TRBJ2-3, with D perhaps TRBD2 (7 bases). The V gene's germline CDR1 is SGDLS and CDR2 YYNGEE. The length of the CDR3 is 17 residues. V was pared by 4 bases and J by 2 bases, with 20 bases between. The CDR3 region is CASSPRSGGAHTDTQYF. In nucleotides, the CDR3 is TGTGCCAGCAGCCCGCGAAGTGGGGGGGCTCACACAGATACGCAGTATTTT.

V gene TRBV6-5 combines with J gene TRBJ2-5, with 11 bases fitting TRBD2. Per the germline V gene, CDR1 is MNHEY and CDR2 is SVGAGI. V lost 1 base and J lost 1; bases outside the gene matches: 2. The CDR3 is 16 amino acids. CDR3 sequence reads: CASSYFSGGGQETQYF. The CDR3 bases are TGTGCCAGCAGTTACTTTAGCGGGGGGGGCCAAGAGACCCAGTACTTC.

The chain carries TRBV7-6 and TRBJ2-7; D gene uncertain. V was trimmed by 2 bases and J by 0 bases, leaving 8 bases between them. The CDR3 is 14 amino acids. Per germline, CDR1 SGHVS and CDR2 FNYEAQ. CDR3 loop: CASSLQASSYEQYF. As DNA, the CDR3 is TGTGCCAGCAGCTTACAAGCCTCCTCCTACGAGCAGTACTTC.

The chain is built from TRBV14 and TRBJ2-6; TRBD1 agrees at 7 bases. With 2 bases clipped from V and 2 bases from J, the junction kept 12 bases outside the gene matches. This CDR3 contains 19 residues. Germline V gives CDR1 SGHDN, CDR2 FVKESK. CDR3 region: CASSQKPGQLYAGANVLTF. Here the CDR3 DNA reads TGTGCCAGCAGCCAAAAACCGGGACAGCTATACGCTGGGGCCAACGTCCTGACTTTC.

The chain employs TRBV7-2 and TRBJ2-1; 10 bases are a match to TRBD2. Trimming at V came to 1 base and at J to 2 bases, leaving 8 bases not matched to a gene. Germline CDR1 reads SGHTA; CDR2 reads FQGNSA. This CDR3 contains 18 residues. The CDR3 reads CASSLGSGSGGAYNEQFF. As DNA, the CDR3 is TGTGCCAGCAGCTTAGGTTCAGGAAGCGGGGGGGCCTACAATGAGCAGTTCTTC.

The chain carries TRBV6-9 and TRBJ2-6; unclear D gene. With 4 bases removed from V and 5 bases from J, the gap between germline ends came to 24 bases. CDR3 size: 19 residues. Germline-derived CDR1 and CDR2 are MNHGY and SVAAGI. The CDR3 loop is CASSSLSPYDKSRANVLTF. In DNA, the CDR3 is TGTGCCAGCAGTTCCCTTTCGCCTTACGACAAAAGTCGGGCCAACGTCCTGACTTTC.

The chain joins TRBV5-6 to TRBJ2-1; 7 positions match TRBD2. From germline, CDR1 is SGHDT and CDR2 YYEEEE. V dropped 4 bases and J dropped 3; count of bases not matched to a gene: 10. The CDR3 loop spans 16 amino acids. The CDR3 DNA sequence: TGTGCCAGCAGCCCTTGGGCGGGGGTGCGCTACAATGAGCAGTTCTTC. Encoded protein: CASSPWAGVRYNEQFF.

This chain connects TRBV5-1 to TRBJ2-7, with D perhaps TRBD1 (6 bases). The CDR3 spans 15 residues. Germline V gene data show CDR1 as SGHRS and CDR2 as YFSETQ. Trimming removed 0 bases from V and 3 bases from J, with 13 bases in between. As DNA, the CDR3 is TGCGCCAGCAGCTTGGCCAGCAGGGGTATCTACGAGCAGTACTTC. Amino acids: CASSLASRGIYEQYF.

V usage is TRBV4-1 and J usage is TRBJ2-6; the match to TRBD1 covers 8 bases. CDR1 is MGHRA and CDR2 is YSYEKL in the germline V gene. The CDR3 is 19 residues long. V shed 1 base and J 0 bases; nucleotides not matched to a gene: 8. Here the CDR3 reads CASSQVAGGYASGANVLTF. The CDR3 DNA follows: TGCGCCAGCAGCCAAGTTGCAGGGGGCTACGCCTCTGGGGCCAACGTCCTGACTTTC.

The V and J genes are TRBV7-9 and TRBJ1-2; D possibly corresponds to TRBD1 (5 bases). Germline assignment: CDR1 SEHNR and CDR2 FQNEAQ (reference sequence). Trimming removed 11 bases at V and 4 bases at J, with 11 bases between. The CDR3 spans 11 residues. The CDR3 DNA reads TGTGCCTGGAGGGGTGGCTATGGCTACACCTTC. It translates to CAWRGGYGYTF.

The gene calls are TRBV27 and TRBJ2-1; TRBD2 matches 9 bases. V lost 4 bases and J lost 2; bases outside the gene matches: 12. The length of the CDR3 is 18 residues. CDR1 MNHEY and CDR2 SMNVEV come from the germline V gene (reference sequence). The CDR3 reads CASSSLAKGGGAYNEQFF. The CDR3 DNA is TGTGCCAGCAGTTCCCTCGCCAAAGGCGGGGGGGCCTACAATGAGCAGTTCTTC.

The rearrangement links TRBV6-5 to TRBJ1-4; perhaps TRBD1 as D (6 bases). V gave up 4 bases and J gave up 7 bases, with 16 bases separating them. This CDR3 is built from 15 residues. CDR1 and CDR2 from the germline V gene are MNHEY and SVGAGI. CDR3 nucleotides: TGTGCCAGCAGTTTAAAACAGGGATGGGGTGAAAAACTGTTTTTT. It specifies CASSLKQGWGEKLFF.

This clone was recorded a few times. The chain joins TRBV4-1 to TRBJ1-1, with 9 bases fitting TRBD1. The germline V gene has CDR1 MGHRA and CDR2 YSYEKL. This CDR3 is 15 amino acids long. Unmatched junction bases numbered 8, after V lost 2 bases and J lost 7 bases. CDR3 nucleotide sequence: TGCGCCAGCAGCCAACGAGTTCCGGGACAGGGTGAAGCTTTCTTT. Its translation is CASSQRVPGQGEAFF.

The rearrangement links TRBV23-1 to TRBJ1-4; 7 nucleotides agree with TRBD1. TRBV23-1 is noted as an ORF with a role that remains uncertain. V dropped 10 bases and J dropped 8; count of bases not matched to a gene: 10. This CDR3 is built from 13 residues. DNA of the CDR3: TGCGCCAATCCAGGGGGTCGGTTCGAAAAACTGTTTTTT. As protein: CANPGGRFEKLFF.

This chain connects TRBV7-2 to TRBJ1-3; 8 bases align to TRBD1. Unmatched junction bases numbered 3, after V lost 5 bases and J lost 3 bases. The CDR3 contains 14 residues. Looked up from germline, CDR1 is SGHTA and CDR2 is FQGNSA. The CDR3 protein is CASSPTGDGNTIYF. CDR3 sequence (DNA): TGTGCCAGCAGCCCGACAGGGGATGGAAACACCATATATTTT.

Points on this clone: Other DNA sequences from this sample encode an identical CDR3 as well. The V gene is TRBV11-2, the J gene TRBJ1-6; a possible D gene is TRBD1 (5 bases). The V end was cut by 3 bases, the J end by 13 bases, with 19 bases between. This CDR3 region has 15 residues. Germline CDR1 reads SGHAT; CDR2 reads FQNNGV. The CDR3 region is CASSFWGEDGSPLHF. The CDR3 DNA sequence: TGTGCCAGCAGCTTTTGGGGGGAAGATGGTTCCCCCCTCCACTTT.

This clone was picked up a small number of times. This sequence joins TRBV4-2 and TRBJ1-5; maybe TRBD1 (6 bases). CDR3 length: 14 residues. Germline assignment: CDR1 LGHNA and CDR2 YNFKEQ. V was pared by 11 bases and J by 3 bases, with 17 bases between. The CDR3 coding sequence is TGTGCCGGAATAAGGACAGTTTTCAATCAGCCCCAGCATTTT. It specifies CAGIRTVFNQPQHF.

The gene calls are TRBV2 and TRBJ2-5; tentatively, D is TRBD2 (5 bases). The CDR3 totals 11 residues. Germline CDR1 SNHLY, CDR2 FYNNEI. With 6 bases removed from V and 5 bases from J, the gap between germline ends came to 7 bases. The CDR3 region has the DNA TGTGCCAGCAGACGGAGGGAGACCCAGTACTTC. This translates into CASRRRETQYF.

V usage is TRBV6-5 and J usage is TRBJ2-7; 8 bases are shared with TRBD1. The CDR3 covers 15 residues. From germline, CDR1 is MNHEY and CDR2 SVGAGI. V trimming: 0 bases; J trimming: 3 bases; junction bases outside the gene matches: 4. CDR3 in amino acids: CASSYSGQGYYEQYF. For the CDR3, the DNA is TGTGCCAGCAGTTACTCAGGACAGGGCTACTACGAGCAGTACTTC.

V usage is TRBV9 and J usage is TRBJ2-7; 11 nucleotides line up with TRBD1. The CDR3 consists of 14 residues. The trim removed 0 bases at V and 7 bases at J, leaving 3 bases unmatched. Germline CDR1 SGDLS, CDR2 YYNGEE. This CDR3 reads CASSVADRGLEQYF. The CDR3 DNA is TGTGCCAGCAGCGTAGCGGACAGGGGGCTTGAGCAGTACTTC.

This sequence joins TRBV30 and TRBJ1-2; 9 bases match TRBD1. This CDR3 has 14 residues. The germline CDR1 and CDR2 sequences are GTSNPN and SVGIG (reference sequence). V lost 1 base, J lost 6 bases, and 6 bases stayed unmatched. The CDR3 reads CAWSGTGGANGYTF. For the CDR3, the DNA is TGTGCCTGGAGTGGAACAGGGGGCGCGAATGGCTACACCTTC. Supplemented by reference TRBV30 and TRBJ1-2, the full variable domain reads SQTIHQWPATLVQPVGSPLSLECTVEGTSNPNLYWYRQAAGRGLQLLFYSVGIGQISSEVPQNLSASRPQDRQFILSSKKLLLSDSGFYLCAWSGTGGANGYTFGSGTRLTVV.

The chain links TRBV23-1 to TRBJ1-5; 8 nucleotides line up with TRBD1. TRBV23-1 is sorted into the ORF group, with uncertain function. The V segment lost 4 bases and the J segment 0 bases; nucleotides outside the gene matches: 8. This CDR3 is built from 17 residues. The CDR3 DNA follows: TGCGCCAGCAGTCGGGAGACTCAGGGGGCTAGCAATCAGCCCCAGCATTTT. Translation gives CASSRETQGASNQPQHF.

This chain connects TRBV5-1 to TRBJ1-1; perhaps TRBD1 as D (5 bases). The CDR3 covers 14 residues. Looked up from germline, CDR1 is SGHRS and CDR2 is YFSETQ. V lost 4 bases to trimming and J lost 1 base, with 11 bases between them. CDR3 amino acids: CASSPIGGNTEAFF. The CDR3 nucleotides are TGCGCCAGCAGCCCAATCGGGGGGAACACTGAAGCTTTCTTT.

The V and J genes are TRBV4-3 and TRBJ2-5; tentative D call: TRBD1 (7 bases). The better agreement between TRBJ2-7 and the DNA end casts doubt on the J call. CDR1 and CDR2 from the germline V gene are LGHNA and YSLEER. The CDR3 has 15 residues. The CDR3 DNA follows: TGCGCCAGCAGCCAAGTCCGACAGGGAGGCTACGAGCAGTACTTC. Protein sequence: CASSQVRQGGYEQYF.